What follows is one TCR beta chain and its context. This record belongs to a study of blood T cell repertoires in COVID-19. Across the whole study: Sites across the United States, Italy and Spain contributed samples from acute and convalescent COVID-19. Nucleic acid was either cDNA or gDNA, and it came from T cells, B-cell-depleted T cells, or PBMCs.

V gave up 3 bases and J gave up 2 bases; unmatched junction bases: 5. Germline V gene sequence: CDR1 LGHDT, CDR2 YNNKEL (reference sequence). The CDR3 covers 16 residues. Original handling: Reference gene primer amplification gave nucleated cell count estimates. Assay used: immunoSEQ multiplex PCR; TCRdb lists only in-frame clones, some missing. That table gives V, J and clone size, and the DNA gave D and trimming. In the table there are roughly 260,000 clones, approximately 83% of which are singletons. This receptor was identified in a woman aged 45-60 years who had recovered from COVID-19. J is TRBJ2-1 and V is TRBV3-1 (or the pseudogene TRBV3-2); 9 bases fit TRBD2. The sequencing sample was made of PBMCs or T cells enriched from blood (not recorded which). The CDR3 region has the DNA TGTGCCAGCAGCCAGGGCGGACTAGCGACCTACAATGAGCAGTTCTTC. Translation: CASSQGGLATYNEQFF.